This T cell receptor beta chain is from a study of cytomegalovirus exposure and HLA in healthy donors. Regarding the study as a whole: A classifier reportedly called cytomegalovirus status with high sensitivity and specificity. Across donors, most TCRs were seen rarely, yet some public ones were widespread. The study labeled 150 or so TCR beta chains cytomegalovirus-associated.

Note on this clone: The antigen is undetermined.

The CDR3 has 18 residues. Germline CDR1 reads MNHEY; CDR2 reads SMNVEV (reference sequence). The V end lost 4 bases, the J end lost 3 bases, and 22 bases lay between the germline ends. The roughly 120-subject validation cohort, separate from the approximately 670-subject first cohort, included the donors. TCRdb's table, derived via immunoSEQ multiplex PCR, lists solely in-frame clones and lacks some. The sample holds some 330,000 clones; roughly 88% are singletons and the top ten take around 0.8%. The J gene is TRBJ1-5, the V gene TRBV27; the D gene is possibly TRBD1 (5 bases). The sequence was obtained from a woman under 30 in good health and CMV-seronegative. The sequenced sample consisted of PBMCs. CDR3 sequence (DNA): TGTGCCAGCAGTTCCTTATCGGAAGGGGTCGGCCTCAATCAGCCCCAGCATTTT. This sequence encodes CASSSLSEGVGLNQPQHF.